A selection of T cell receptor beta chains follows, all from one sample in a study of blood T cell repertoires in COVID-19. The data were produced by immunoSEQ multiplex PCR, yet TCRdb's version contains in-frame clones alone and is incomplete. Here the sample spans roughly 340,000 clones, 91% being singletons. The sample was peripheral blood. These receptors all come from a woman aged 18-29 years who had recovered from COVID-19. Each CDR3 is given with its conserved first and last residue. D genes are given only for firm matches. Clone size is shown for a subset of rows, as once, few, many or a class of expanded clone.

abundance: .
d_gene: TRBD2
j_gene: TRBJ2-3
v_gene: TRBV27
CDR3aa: CASSPLKPTSGRSDTQYF
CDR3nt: TGTGCCAGCAGTCCCCTCAAGCCGACTAGCGGGAGATCAGATACGCAGTATTTT

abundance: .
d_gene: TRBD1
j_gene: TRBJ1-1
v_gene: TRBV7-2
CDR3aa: CASSLGQGANTEAFF
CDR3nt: TGTGCCAGCAGCTTAGGACAGGGCGCGAACACTGAAGCTTTCTTT

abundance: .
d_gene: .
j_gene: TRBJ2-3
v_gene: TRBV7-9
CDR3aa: CASSYYTDTQYF
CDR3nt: TGTGCCAGCAGCTATTACACAGATACGCAGTATTTT

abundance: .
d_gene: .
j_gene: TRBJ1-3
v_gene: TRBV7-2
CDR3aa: CASSLDPAGLSGNTIYF
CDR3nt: TGTGCCAGCAGCTTAGACCCGGCAGGGCTGTCTGGAAACACCATATATTTT

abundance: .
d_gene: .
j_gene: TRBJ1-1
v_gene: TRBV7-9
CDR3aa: CASSPSSTPFYPGVAEAFF
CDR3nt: TGTGCCAGCAGCCCTAGTAGTACACCCTTCTATCCGGGAGTGGCTGAAGCTTTCTTT

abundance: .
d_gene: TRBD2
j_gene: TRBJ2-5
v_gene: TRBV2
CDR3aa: CASSSGRWETQYF
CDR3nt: TGTGCCAGCAGTAGCGGGAGGTGGGAGACCCAGTACTTC

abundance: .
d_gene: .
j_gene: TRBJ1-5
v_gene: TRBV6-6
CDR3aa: CASRSGSNQPQHF
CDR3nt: TGTGCCAGCAGGTCGGGTAGCAATCAGCCCCAGCATTTT

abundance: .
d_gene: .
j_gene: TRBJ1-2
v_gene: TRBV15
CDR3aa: CATSRGGQGGYTF
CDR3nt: TGTGCCACCAGCAGGGGGGGGCAGGGTGGCTACACCTTC

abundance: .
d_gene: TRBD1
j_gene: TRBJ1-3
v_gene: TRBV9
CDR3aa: CASSALKAPGGPSGNTIYF
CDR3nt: TGTGCCAGCAGCGCACTTAAGGCCCCAGGGGGCCCCTCTGGAAACACCATATATTTT

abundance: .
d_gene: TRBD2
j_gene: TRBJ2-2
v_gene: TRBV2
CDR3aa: CASQAGGYTGELFF
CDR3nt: TGTGCCAGTCAAGCGGGAGGATACACCGGGGAGCTGTTTTTT

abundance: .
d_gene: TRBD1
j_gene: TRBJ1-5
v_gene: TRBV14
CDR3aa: CASRWDRTSNQPQHF
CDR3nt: TGTGCCAGCAGATGGGACAGGACGAGCAATCAGCCCCAGCATTTT

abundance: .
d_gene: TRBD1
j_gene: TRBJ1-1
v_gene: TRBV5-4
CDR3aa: CASSLQGTANTEAFF
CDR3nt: TGTGCCAGCAGCTTGCAGGGGACAGCGAACACTGAAGCTTTCTTT

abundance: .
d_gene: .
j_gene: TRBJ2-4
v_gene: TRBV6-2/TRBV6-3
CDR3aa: CASSYSRTAKNIQYF
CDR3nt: TGTGCCAGCAGTTACTCGAGAACCGCCAAAAACATTCAGTACTTC

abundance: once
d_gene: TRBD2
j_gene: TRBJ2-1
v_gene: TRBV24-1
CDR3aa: CATSDTGTSGSSYNEQFF
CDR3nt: TGTGCCACCAGTGATACCGGGACTAGCGGGAGCTCCTACAATGAGCAGTTCTTC

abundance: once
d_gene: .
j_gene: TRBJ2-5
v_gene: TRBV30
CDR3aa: CAWSVLGGALMAQYF
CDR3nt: TGTGCCTGGAGTGTACTTGGGGGGGCGCTTATGGCCCAGTACTTC

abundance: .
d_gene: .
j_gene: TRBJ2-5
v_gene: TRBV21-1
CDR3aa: CASSFRDKTQETQYF
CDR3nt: TGTGCCAGCAGCTTCCGGGACAAGACCCAAGAGACCCAGTACTTC

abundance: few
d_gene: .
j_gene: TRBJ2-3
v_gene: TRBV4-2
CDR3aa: CASSHRSGKTDTQYF
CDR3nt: TGTGCCAGCAGCCACCGCTCAGGGAAGACAGATACGCAGTATTTT

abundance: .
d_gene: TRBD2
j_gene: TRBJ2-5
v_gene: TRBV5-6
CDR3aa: CASSLRLAGGQETQYF
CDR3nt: TGTGCCAGCAGCCTACGACTAGCGGGAGGCCAAGAGACCCAGTACTTC

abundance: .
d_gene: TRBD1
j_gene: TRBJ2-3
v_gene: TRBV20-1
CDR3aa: CSARTGGAQYF
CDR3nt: TGCAGTGCTAGGACAGGGGGGGCGCAGTATTTT

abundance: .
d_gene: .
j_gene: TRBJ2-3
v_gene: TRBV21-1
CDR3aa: CASSKIWLAGYTDTQYF
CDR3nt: TGTGCCAGCAGCAAAATCTGGCTAGCGGGATACACAGATACGCAGTATTTT

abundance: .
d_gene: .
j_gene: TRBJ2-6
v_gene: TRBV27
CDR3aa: CASSLSSGANVLTF
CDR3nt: TGTGCCAGCAGTCTTAGCTCTGGGGCCAACGTCCTGACTTTC

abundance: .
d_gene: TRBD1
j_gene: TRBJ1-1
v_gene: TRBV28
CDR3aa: CASSTDPKGDRGRFSAFF
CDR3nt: TGTGCCAGCAGTACCGATCCCAAGGGAGACAGGGGGCGATTTTCGGCTTTCTTT

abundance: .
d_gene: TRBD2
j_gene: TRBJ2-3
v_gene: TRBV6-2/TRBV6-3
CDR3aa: CASSYSPSGTSGSRYTQYF
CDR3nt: TGTGCCAGCAGTTACTCCCCGTCGGGGACTAGCGGGAGTCGATATACGCAGTATTTT

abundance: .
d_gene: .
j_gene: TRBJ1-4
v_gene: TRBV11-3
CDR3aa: CASSFRGSTNEKLFF
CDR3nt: TGTGCCAGCAGCTTCCGGGGTTCAACTAATGAAAAACTGTTTTTT

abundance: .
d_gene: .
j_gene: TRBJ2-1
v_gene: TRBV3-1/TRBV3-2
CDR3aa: CASSQGQPRELQFF
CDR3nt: TGTGCCAGCAGCCAAGGACAGCCCAGAGAGTTACAGTTCTTC

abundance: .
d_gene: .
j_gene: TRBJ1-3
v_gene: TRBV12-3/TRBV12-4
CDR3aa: CASSLDWYGRYF
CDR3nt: TGTGCCAGCAGTTTAGATTGGTACGGTCGCTATTTT

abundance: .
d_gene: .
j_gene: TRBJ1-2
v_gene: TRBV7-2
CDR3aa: CASSLGAEGQSYGYTF
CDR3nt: TGTGCCAGCAGCTTGGGGGCGGAAGGACAGAGCTATGGCTACACCTTC

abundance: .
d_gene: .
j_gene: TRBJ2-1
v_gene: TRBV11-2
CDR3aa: CASTNSRGAYNEQFF
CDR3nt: TGTGCCAGCACAAATTCGCGGGGTGCCTACAATGAGCAGTTCTTC

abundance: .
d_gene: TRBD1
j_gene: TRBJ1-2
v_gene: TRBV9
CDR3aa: CASSDPRQGTNYGYTF
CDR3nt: TGTGCCAGCAGCGACCCGAGACAGGGGACTAACTATGGCTACACCTTC

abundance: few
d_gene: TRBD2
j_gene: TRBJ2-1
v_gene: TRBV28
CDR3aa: CAIRTSGSLYNEQFF
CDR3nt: TGTGCCATCCGGACTAGCGGGAGTCTCTACAATGAGCAGTTCTTC

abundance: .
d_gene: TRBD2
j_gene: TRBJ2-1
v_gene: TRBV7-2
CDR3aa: CASSLGPAGRKDEQFF
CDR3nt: TGTGCCAGCAGCTTAGGTCCAGCGGGAAGGAAAGACGAGCAGTTCTTC

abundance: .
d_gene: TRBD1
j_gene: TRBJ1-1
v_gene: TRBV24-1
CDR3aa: CATSDSRQGPIPGAFF
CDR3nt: TGTGCCACCAGTGATTCACGACAGGGGCCAATCCCAGGGGCTTTCTTT

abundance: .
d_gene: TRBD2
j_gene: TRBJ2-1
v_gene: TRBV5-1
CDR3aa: CASSLRSGIRYNEQFF
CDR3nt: TGCGCCAGCAGCTTGCGAAGCGGGATACGGTACAATGAGCAGTTCTTC

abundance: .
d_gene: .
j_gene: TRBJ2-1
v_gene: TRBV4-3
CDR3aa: CASSQFPGGYEQFF
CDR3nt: TGCGCCAGCAGCCAATTTCCTGGAGGATATGAGCAGTTCTTC

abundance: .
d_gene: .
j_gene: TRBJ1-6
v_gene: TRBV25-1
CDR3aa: CASSEFEAVLANSPLHF
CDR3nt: TGTGCCAGCAGTGAATTCGAAGCGGTCCTCGCCAACTCACCCCTCCACTTT

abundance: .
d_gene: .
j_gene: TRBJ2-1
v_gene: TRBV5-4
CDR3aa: CASSWGRQGGNNEQFF
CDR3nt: TGTGCCAGCAGCTGGGGTAGACAGGGAGGAAACAATGAGCAGTTCTTC

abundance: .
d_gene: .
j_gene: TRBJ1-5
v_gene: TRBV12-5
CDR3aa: CASGRVAAGNQPQHF
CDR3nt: TGTGCTAGTGGCCGGGTAGCGGCGGGCAATCAGCCCCAGCATTTT

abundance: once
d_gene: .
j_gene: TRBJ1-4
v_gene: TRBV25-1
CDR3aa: CASKAGQTNEKLFF
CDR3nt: TGTGCCAGCAAAGCCGGACAGACTAATGAAAAACTGTTTTTT

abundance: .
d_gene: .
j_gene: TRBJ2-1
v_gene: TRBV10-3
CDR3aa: CAISKVAVSYNEQFF
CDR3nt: TGTGCCATCAGCAAAGTAGCGGTTTCCTACAATGAGCAGTTCTTC

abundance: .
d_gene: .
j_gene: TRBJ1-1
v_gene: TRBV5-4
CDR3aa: CASRDMRNTEAFF
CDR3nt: TGTGCCAGCAGGGACATGAGGAACACTGAAGCTTTCTTT

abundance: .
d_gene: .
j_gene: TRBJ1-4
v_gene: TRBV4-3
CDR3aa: CASSQDRPANEKLFF
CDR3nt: TGCGCCAGCAGCCAAGATCGGCCAGCGAATGAAAAACTGTTTTTT

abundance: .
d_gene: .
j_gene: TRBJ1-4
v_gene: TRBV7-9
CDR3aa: CASSSSNEKLFF
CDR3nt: TGTGCCAGCAGCTCTTCCAATGAAAAACTGTTTTTT

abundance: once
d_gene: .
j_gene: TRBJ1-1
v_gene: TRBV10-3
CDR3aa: CAISKTSGVNTEAFF
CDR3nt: TGTGCCATCAGCAAGACATCAGGGGTGAACACTGAAGCTTTCTTT

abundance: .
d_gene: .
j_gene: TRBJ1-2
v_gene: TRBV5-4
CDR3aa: CASSRTGFPGYTF
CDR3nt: TGTGCCAGCAGTAGAACAGGGTTCCCTGGCTACACCTTC

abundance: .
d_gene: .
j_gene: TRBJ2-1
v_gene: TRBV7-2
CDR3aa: CASSRNIWSGAGEQFF
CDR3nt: TGTGCCAGCAGCCGTAACATATGGTCTGGCGCGGGTGAGCAGTTCTTC

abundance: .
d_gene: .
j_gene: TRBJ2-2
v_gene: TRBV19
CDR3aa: CASGGPADRTNTGELFF
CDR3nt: TGTGCCAGTGGTGGTCCCGCCGACAGGACGAACACCGGGGAGCTGTTTTTT

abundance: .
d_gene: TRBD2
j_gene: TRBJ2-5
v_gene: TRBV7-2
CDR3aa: CASSMRSGNQETQYF
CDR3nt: TGTGCCAGCAGCATGCGTAGCGGGAACCAAGAGACCCAGTACTTC

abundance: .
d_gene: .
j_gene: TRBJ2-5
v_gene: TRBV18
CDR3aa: CASSLGTQGETQYF
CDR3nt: TGTGCCAGCTCACTCGGAACCCAGGGGGAGACCCAGTACTTC

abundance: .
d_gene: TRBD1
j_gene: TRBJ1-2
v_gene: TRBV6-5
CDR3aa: CASTRTGARWGYTF
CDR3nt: TGTGCCAGCACCCGGACAGGGGCGAGATGGGGCTACACCTTC

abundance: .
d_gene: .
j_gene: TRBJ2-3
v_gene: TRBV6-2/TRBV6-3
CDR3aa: CASSYDGGSTDTQYF
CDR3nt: TGTGCCAGCAGTTACGATGGAGGTTCCACAGATACGCAGTATTTT

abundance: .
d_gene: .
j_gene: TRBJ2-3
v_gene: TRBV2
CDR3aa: CASLDSVKSTDTQYF
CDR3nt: TGTGCCAGCTTAGATAGCGTAAAAAGCACAGATACGCAGTATTTT

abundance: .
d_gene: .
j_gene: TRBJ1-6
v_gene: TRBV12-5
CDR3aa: CAGGSGSYNSPLHF
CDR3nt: TGTGCTGGGGGCTCAGGTAGCTATAATTCACCCCTCCACTTT

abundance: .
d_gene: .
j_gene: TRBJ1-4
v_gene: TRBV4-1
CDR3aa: CASSPGQPNEKLFF
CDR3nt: TGCGCCAGCAGCCCAGGGCAGCCTAATGAAAAACTGTTTTTT

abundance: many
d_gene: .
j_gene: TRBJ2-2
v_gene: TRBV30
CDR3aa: CARQDTGELFF
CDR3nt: TGTGCCAGGCAGGACACCGGGGAGCTGTTTTTT

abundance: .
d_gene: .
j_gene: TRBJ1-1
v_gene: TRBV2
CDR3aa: CASRLGQNTEAFF
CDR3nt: TGTGCCAGCAGATTGGGACAGAACACTGAAGCTTTCTTT

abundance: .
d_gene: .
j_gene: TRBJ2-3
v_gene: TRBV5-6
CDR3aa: CASSPAATDTQYF
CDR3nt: TGTGCCAGCAGCCCAGCAGCGACAGATACGCAGTATTTT

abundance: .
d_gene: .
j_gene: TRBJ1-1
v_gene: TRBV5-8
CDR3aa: CASSLVVEAFF
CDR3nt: TGTGCCAGCAGCTTGGTCGTTGAAGCTTTCTTT